This entry describes one T cell receptor beta chain. Its antigen is as yet unknown. This specimen belongs to a study of lymphopenia after photon versus proton radiotherapy. Here immunoSEQ multiplex PCR was the method, and the copy in TCRdb shows in-frame clones only, minus some. The data contain 60,000 or so clones, around 87% of them singletons. Germline V gene lookup returns CDR1 GTSNPN and CDR2 SVGIG (reference sequence). The CDR3 is 16 residues long. V lost 6 bases, J lost 1 base, and 19 bases lay in between. Study outcomes and limitations: Larger post-nadir TCR diversity loss correlated inversely with survival in deceased patients. Under photons, naive T cells and diversity fell while effector/memory populations rose. Post-nadir diversity loss with photons came from oligoclonal expansion, particularly CD8+ Temra cells.

The source is a man at least 80 years old with esophageal cancer. The input for sequencing was peripheral blood, taken from a patient treated with proton-based radiotherapy. The chain couples TRBV30 to TRBJ2-1, with TRBD1 as a possible D gene (6 bases). The CDR3, as DNA: TGTGCCTGTTATTACCAGGGACACCCGTCCTACAATGAGCAGTTCTTC. Translating gives CACYYQGHPSYNEQFF.